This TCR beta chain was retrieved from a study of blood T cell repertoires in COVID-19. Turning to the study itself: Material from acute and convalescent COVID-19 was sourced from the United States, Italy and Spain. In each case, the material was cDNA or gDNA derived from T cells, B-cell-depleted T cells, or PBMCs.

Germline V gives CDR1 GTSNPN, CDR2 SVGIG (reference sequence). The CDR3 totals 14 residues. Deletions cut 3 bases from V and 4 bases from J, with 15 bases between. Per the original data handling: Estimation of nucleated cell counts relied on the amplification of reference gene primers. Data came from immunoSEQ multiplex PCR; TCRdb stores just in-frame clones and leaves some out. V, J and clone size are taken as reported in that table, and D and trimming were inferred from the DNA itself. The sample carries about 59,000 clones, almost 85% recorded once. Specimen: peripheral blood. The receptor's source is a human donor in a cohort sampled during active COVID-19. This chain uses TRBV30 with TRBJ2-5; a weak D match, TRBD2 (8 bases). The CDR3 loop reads CAWSPGRGLETQYF. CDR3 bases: TGTGCCTGGAGCCCCGGGAGGGGGCTAGAGACCCAGTACTTC.